A selection of T cell receptor beta chains follows, all from one sample in a study of response to subunit inactivated influenza vaccine. One entry per CDR3 protein, called by TCRdb with MiXCR from the RT-PCR reads. Altogether about 800,000 distinct CDR3 sequences are present, around 21% being singletons, with the ten largest covering about 10%. The material sequenced was PBMCs from blood, taken 5 to 6 days after vaccination. All receptors derive from a man aged 45-65 years who received an inactivated influenza vaccine. CDR3s include the opening cysteine and the closing phenylalanine or tryptophan. A D gene is named only where the DNA matches it firmly. Size is omitted from some rows. Given values are once, few, many or a class for expanded clones.

V	size	D	J	CDR3	DNA
TRBV10-3	-	TRBD1	TRBJ2-5	CAISDLSTGGQYF	TGTGCCATCAGTGACCTTTCGACAGGGGGCCAGTACTTC
TRBV7-2	few	TRBD2	TRBJ2-5	CASTLIAGVETQYF	TGTGCCAGCACCTTGATAGCGGGAGTGGAGACCCAGTACTTC
TRBV5-1	-	TRBD2	TRBJ2-3	CASSPPLAGEVTDTQYF	TGCGCCAGCAGCCCGCCGTTGGCGGGAGAGGTCACAGATACGCAGTATTTT
TRBV7-3	few	-	TRBJ2-1	CASSLTSHNEQFF	TGTGCCAGCAGCCTGACTAGTCACAATGAGCAGTTCTTC
TRBV12-3/TRBV12-4	-	TRBD1	TRBJ1-2	CASRLGQGVGGYTF	TGTGCCAGCAGACTCGGACAGGGGGTTGGTGGCTACACCTTC
TRBV11-2	-	TRBD2	TRBJ2-1	CASSFELAGGPYNEQFF	TGTGCCAGCAGCTTCGAGCTAGCGGGAGGGCCCTACAATGAGCAGTTCTTC
TRBV7-2	few	-	TRBJ1-6	CASSLAGQGSSPLHF	TGTGCCAGCAGCTTAGCGGGACAAGGATCCTCACCCCTCCACTTT
TRBV5-5	few	-	TRBJ2-7	CASSSEPSGASYEQYF	TGTGCCAGCAGCTCCGAACCTTCAGGGGCGTCCTACGAGCAGTACTTC
TRBV2	few	-	TRBJ2-3	CASNPDTDTQYF	TGTGCCAGCAACCCGGACACAGATACGCAGTATTTT
TRBV7-9	few	-	TRBJ2-1	CASSYLGATEGNEQFF	TGTGCCAGCAGCTACCTCGGGGCCACGGAGGGGAATGAGCAGTTCTTC
TRBV12-3/TRBV12-4	-	TRBD1	TRBJ2-7	CASKRQGSYYEQYF	TGTGCCAGCAAAAGACAGGGGTCCTACTACGAGCAGTACTTC
TRBV3-1	-	TRBD2	TRBJ2-5	CASSQDWAAGVQETQYF	TGTGCCAGCAGCCAAGACTGGGCAGCGGGGGTTCAAGAGACCCAGTACTTC
TRBV7-6	few	TRBD1	TRBJ1-1	CASSLATWDRYKDTEAFF	TGTGCCAGCAGCTTAGCAACTTGGGACAGGTATAAGGACACTGAAGCTTTCTTT
TRBV7-8	few	TRBD2	TRBJ2-3	CASSIRTSGGFTDTQYF	TGTGCCAGCAGCATCCGGACTAGCGGGGGGTTCACAGATACGCAGTATTTT
TRBV7-8	few	-	TRBJ2-7	CASSFDGQIYEQYF	TGTGCCAGCAGCTTCGACGGACAGATCTACGAGCAGTACTTC
TRBV12-3/TRBV12-4	-	TRBD1	TRBJ1-4	CASSFRTGPNEKLFF	TGTGCCAGCAGTTTCCGGACAGGGCCTAATGAAAAACTGTTTTTT
TRBV12-3/TRBV12-4	-	TRBD2	TRBJ2-3	CASSLLSGGTDTQYF	TGTGCCAGCAGTCTCCTGAGCGGGGGGACAGATACGCAGTATTTT
TRBV6-1	few	-	TRBJ1-2	CASREPLSNYGYTF	TGTGCCAGCAGGGAACCTCTTAGTAACTATGGCTACACCTTC
TRBV25-1	-	-	TRBJ2-7	CASLGQVRSEQYF	TGTGCCAGCCTCGGACAAGTCCGATCGGAGCAGTACTTC
TRBV20-1	few	-	TRBJ2-7	CSARDMSSYEQYF	TGCAGTGCTAGGGACATGAGCTCCTACGAGCAGTACTTC
TRBV5-1	few	-	TRBJ2-3	CASSSEPSTDTQYF	TGCGCCAGCAGCTCGGAACCTAGCACAGATACGCAGTATTTT
TRBV7-6	many	TRBD2	TRBJ2-1	CASSIGTSASNEQFF	TGTGCCAGCAGCATCGGGACTAGCGCCTCCAATGAGCAGTTCTTC
TRBV7-9	-	-	TRBJ1-1	CASSLGAAGDYAEAFF	TGTGCCAGCAGCTTAGGGGCGGCGGGGGACTACGCTGAAGCTTTCTTT
TRBV5-5	-	-	TRBJ2-5	CASSKAGVQETQYF	TGTGCCAGCAGCAAAGCAGGGGTTCAAGAGACCCAGTACTTC
TRBV20-1	few	-	TRBJ1-1	CSAKGGDLNTEAFF	TGCAGTGCTAAGGGGGGGGACCTGAACACTGAAGCTTTCTTT
TRBV6-2/TRBV6-3	-	TRBD1	TRBJ2-1	CASSPPGTERDEQFF	TGTGCCAGCAGCCCCCCCGGGACAGAACGCGATGAGCAGTTCTTC
TRBV20-1	-	-	TRBJ2-4	CSARDLKLSDEYF	TGCAGTGCTAGAGATCTGAAGTTAAGCGACGAGTACTTC
TRBV4-3	-	TRBD2	TRBJ2-1	CASSQEVGAGDLYNEQFF	TGCGCCAGCAGCCAAGAAGTAGGAGCGGGGGACTTGTACAATGAGCAGTTCTTC
TRBV4-2	-	-	TRBJ2-3	CASSQETAGYDTQYF	TGTGCCAGCAGCCAAGAAACGGCAGGGTATGATACGCAGTATTTT
TRBV20-1	-	TRBD1	TRBJ2-7	CSAKSTGGPSYEQYF	TGCAGTGCAAAATCCACAGGGGGTCCCTCCTACGAGCAGTACTTC
TRBV7-6	many	TRBD2	TRBJ2-3	CASSSDGRSQYF	TGTGCCAGCAGCTCAGACGGGAGGTCGCAGTATTTT
TRBV27	few	-	TRBJ1-1	CASSLSRTANTEAFF	TGTGCCAGCAGTCTTTCCCGGACAGCGAACACTGAAGCTTTCTTT
TRBV12-5	-	-	TRBJ2-5	CASGLDSLKTQYF	TGTGCTAGTGGTTTGGATAGCTTGAAGACCCAGTACTTC
TRBV5-5	-	TRBD1	TRBJ2-2	CASSHRDRGRGELFF	TGTGCCAGCAGCCACCGGGACAGGGGCCGCGGGGAGCTGTTTTTT
TRBV12-3/TRBV12-4	few	-	TRBJ2-7	CASSPIRGAGDEQYF	TGTGCCAGCAGTCCCATTAGAGGGGCAGGGGACGAGCAGTACTTC
TRBV29-1	-	-	TRBJ2-4	CSATGPAKNIQYF	TGCAGCGCCACTGGCCCAGCCAAAAACATTCAGTACTTC
TRBV20-1	-	TRBD1	TRBJ2-2	CSAGTGTNTGELFF	TGCAGCGCCGGGACAGGGACGAACACCGGGGAGCTGTTTTTT
TRBV6-2/TRBV6-3	few	-	TRBJ2-7	CASSLMAEKDGPYEQYF	TGTGCCAGCAGTCTAATGGCCGAAAAGGACGGTCCCTACGAGCAGTACTTC
TRBV3-1	-	-	TRBJ1-2	CASSPASRRDGYTF	TGTGCCAGCAGCCCAGCAAGCCGGCGGGATGGCTACACCTTC
TRBV12-3/TRBV12-4	-	TRBD1	TRBJ2-2	CASSKLQGAGELFF	TGTGCCAGCAGTAAATTACAGGGGGCCGGGGAGCTGTTTTTT
TRBV4-2	few	TRBD2	TRBJ2-1	CASSHSGLAGGRNEQFF	TGTGCCAGCAGCCATTCGGGACTAGCGGGGGGGCGGAATGAGCAGTTCTTC
TRBV5-1	-	-	TRBJ2-3	CASSWSRTDTQYF	TGCGCCAGCAGCTGGTCGCGCACAGATACGCAGTATTTT
TRBV6-5	-	-	TRBJ2-2	CASSYSQNRGELFF	TGTGCCAGCAGTTACTCGCAGAACCGGGGGGAGCTGTTTTTT
TRBV11-2	-	-	TRBJ2-7	CASSLDQGRGEQYF	TGTGCCAGCAGCTTAGATCAGGGGAGGGGCGAGCAGTACTTC
TRBV12-3/TRBV12-4	few	-	TRBJ1-6	CASGRGSYNSPLHF	TGTGCCAGCGGCCGGGGCTCCTATAATTCACCCCTCCACTTT
TRBV6-1	few	TRBD2	TRBJ2-3	CASSESVLAGGTDTQYF	TGTGCCAGCAGTGAATCGGTACTAGCGGGGGGCACAGATACGCAGTATTTT
TRBV4-3	-	-	TRBJ1-4	CASSQLSGTVLNEKLFF	TGCGCCAGCAGCCAACTCTCAGGGACGGTTTTAAATGAAAAACTGTTTTTT
TRBV28	few	TRBD2	TRBJ2-7	CASSPRGGRGYEQYF	TGTGCCAGCAGTCCCCGGGGCGGGAGGGGTTACGAGCAGTACTTC
TRBV27	few	TRBD2	TRBJ2-2	CASRAWGGVTGELFF	TGTGCCAGCAGGGCTTGGGGGGGGGTCACCGGGGAGCTGTTTTTT
TRBV7-9	-	-	TRBJ1-1	CASSLGAQGWERAFF	TGTGCCAGCAGCTTAGGAGCACAGGGATGGGAAAGAGCTTTCTTT
TRBV6-1	-	TRBD2	TRBJ2-2	CASNLAGLTGELFF	TGTGCCAGCAATCTAGCGGGGCTAACCGGGGAGCTGTTTTTT
TRBV5-1	-	-	TRBJ2-5	CASSLGQTSQETQYF	TGCGCCAGCAGCTTGGGTCAGACAAGCCAAGAGACCCAGTACTTC
TRBV24-1	few	-	TRBJ1-2	CATSDGRYGYTF	TGTGCCACCAGTGATGGACGGTATGGCTACACCTTC
TRBV15	-	TRBD1	TRBJ1-5	CATSRGGTGKNQPQHF	TGTGCCACCAGCAGAGGGGGGACAGGGAAAAATCAGCCCCAGCATTTT
TRBV20-1	-	TRBD1	TRBJ1-1	CSARDQGGRSFF	TGCAGTGCTAGAGACCAGGGGGGCCGTAGTTTCTTT